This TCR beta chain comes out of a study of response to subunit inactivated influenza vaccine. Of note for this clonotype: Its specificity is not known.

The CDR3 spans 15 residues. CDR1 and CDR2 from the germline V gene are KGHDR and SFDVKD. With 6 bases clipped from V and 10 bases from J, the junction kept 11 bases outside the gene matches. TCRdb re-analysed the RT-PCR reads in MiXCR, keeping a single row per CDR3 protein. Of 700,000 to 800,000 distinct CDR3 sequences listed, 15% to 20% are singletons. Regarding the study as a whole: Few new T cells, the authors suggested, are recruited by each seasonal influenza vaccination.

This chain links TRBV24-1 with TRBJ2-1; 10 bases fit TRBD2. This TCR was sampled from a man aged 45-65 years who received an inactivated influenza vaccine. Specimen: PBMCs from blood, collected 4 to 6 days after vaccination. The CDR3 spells CATSLPSGGPGEQFF. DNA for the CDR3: TGTGCCACCAGTCTTCCTAGCGGGGGACCGGGGGAGCAGTTCTTC.